This is a list of T cell receptor beta chains from one sample in a study of monozygotic twins with inflammatory bowel disease. TCRdb re-called the 5' RACE reads and shows each CDR3 protein once, DNA omitted. Its clone listing holds under 150,000 distinct CDR3 sequences. Material for sequencing was blood. The receptors were sampled from a human donor with ulcerative colitis or Crohn's disease, or a healthy co-twin of an affected twin (not recorded which). The CDR3 runs from the conserved cysteine through the conserved F or W. Fields, in order: J gene, V gene, CDR3 protein.

TRBJ2-4,TRBV11-2,CASSSYIPYRVVKNIQYF
TRBJ1-1,TRBV7-9,CASSSQGWTEAFF
TRBJ2-7,TRBV18,CASSPPVRTGGAEQYF
TRBJ1-5,TRBV20-1,CSARSQTPDSNQPQHF
TRBJ1-4,TRBV4-3,CASSQDAIRGKFNEKLFF
TRBJ2-7,TRBV19,CASSPWALSYEQYF
TRBJ1-1,TRBV7-2,CASSPRDDGKAFF
TRBJ2-2,TRBV18,CASSPSSQGNTGELFF
TRBJ2-7,TRBV20-1,CSAPQSGREQYF
TRBJ2-5,TRBV27,CASSSGGLAWQETQYF
TRBJ1-2,TRBV6-5,CASSYSGSPGASSRGYTF
TRBJ2-1,TRBV12-3/TRBV12-4,CASSLSHSSGQFF
TRBJ1-2,TRBV7-3,CASSTDSRAGYTF
TRBJ2-3,TRBV4-3,CASSQERTSGGSDTQYF
TRBJ1-2,TRBV20-1,CSASSGYHRGYTF
TRBJ2-2,TRBV9,CASSVAGQGSTTGELFF
TRBJ1-6,TRBV5-1,CASSQAGNSPLHF
TRBJ1-1,TRBV20-1,CSAQHRGQGNTEAFF
TRBJ2-1,TRBV5-1,CASSSQAGAFGNEQFF
TRBJ1-2,TRBV20-1,CSARVPGKAGYGYTF
TRBJ2-2,TRBV20-1,CSALSPREPGTGELFF
TRBJ2-1,TRBV12-5,CASGTLIYNEQFF
TRBJ2-7,TRBV7-9,CASSEISSANEQYF
TRBJ1-2,TRBV12-3/TRBV12-4,CASSAENYGYTF
TRBJ1-1,TRBV12-3/TRBV12-4,CASSLGGLTEAFF
TRBJ1-4,TRBV6-5,CASRRTGGEKLFF
TRBJ2-1,TRBV12-3/TRBV12-4,CASSLRRGSILNNEQFF
TRBJ2-1,TRBV7-6,CASSLGDRGHEQFF
TRBJ2-7,TRBV7-9,CASSLEGFEQYF
TRBJ1-2,TRBV20-1,CSASTTGDDGYTF
TRBJ1-2,TRBV6-2/TRBV6-3,CASSATASRGYTF
TRBJ1-5,TRBV13,CASSQQGVGQPQHF
TRBJ2-5,TRBV5-1,CASTPLPGTRQETQYF
TRBJ2-4,TRBV20-1,CSASFAIAKNIQYF
TRBJ2-2,TRBV5-1,CASSLEGAANTGELFF
TRBJ1-1,TRBV4-3,CASSQGHMNTEAFF
TRBJ2-3,TRBV7-2,CASSLGREADTQYF
TRBJ2-3,TRBV7-2,CASSLNSGADTQYF
TRBJ2-2,TRBV20-1,CSASFRTGDTGELFF
TRBJ2-3,TRBV5-1,CASSFTRGGLAALKYF
TRBJ2-5,TRBV5-1,CASSAGEETQYF
TRBJ1-2,TRBV7-8,CASNPTGGPYGYTF
TRBJ1-2,TRBV20-1,CSAPTGTALVVGTF
TRBJ2-3,TRBV7-9,CASSYPGSSTDTQYF
TRBJ1-5,TRBV27,CASRPDRRSNQPQHF
TRBJ1-4,TRBV5-1,CASSLGGPRGEKLFF
TRBJ2-7,TRBV7-8,CASSFRVSPYEQYF
TRBJ2-1,TRBV5-1,CASSFTGGSYNEQFF
TRBJ2-3,TRBV24-1,CATSGRGLAGPKGGDTQYF
TRBJ1-5,TRBV20-1,CSALGGTVSNQPQHF
TRBJ2-6,TRBV15,CATLEEGQGSTGANVLTF
TRBJ2-2,TRBV28,CASRLAGGTGELFF
TRBJ2-5,TRBV5-1,CASSLVGAQETQYF
TRBJ2-5,TRBV20-1,CSAARDRDLLETQYF
TRBJ1-5,TRBV30,CAWSRGTGNQPQHF